These 11 T cell receptor beta chains were sequenced from one sample in a study (dated by TCRdb to about 2015). Tregs were isolated as CD4+CD25+CD127-/low cells. Libraries were built with 5' RACE. The sequencing machine was an Illumina MiSeq. Through fastp at Q25 and MiXCR, TCRdb rebuilt clones from the public reads, retaining in-frame beta chains. Rows with one shared CDR3 protein collapse into an entry with the most common genes and DNA. Here the sample has over 8,000 distinct CDR3 sequences; 34% occur a single time. The ten largest clones capture about 6% of the sample. The sequencing sample was made of Tregs sorted from blood. These receptors were taken from a female donor with breast cancer.

This clonotype is medium-sized within its sample. CDR3 DNA: TGCAGTGCTAGTTCACGGGGGAATGAGCAGTTCTTC. Protein: CSASSRGNEQFF. The chain has TRBV20-1 and TRBJ2-1; tentative D call: TRBD2 (6 bases). The CDR3 loop spans 12 amino acids. V was trimmed by 3 bases and J by 7 bases, leaving 10 bases between them. Germline assignment: CDR1 DFQATT and CDR2 SNEGSKA (reference sequence).

The chain employs TRBV20-1 and TRBJ2-1; the match to TRBD2 covers 7 bases. CDR3 length equals 16 residues. With V trimmed by 6 bases and J by 2 bases, 13 bases remained unmatched. Germline V CDR1 and CDR2: DFQATT, SNEGSKA (reference sequence). CDR3 sequence: CSAHLPSGATYNEQFF. In nucleotides, the CDR3 is TGCAGTGCCCACCTACCTAGCGGAGCGACCTACAATGAGCAGTTCTTC.

As to this clonotype: The CDR3 ends on some other residue instead of the conserved phenylalanine or tryptophan, so this is likely a read error. Because the CDR3's place on the DNA is in doubt, the DNA is left out and the CDR3 is given as listed by TCRdb. The V gene is TRBV20-1, the J gene TRBJ2-7; the table's D call, TRBD2, has no DNA check behind it. The germline V gene has CDR1 DFQATT and CDR2 SNEGSKA (reference sequence). 12 amino acids form the CDR3, both terminal residues included. CDR3 sequence reads: CSARDPTSGTNT.

This clonotype was found once. The V and J genes are TRBV21-1 and TRBJ2-7. TRBV21-1 is a pseudogene. The length of the CDR3 is 9 residues. The CDR3 bases are TGTGCCAGCTCCATCGAGCAGTACGTT. Its translation: CASSIEQYV.

The chain recombines TRBV10-3 with TRBJ2-1, with 10 bases aligning to TRBD2. This CDR3 region has 14 residues. Germline loops: CDR1 ENHRY, CDR2 SYGVKD. The V and J ends lost 10 bases and 7 bases, in that order; junction bases with no gene match: 10. The chain's CDR3 is CATRTSGGENEQFF. The CDR3 coding sequence is TGTGCCACCCGGACTAGCGGTGGGGAAAATGAGCAGTTCTTC.

This clonotype was seen only a few times. The chain uses TRBV6-2 or TRBV6-3 and TRBJ2-5; possibly TRBD1 or TRBD2 for D (7 bases each). Germline V gene lookup returns CDR1 MNHEY and CDR2 SVGEGT. V dropped 4 bases and J dropped 2 bases, with 11 bases sitting between them. The CDR3 totals 14 residues. CDR3 amino acids: CASSSGGDQETQYF. Written as DNA, the CDR3 is TGTGCCAGCAGTTCAGGGGGGGATCAAGAGACCCAGTACTTC.

As regards this clonotype: This sequence may be a read error, since a much larger clone differs from it by one base. The chain combines TRBV20-1 with TRBJ1-1, with 8 bases identical to TRBD1. Germline CDR1 and CDR2: DFQATT and SNEGSKA (reference sequence). The length of the CDR3 is 14 residues. CDR3 in amino acids: CSANDRGSGTGAFF. The CDR3 region has the DNA TGCAGTGCTAACGACAGGGGATCGGGCACTGGAGCTTTCTTT.

In this sample, this clonotype turned up a few times. This sequence joins TRBV20-1 and TRBJ2-1, with D hard to call. CDR3 length: 12 amino acids. V lost 4 bases, J lost 5 bases, and 9 bases lay in between. Germline assignment: CDR1 DFQATT and CDR2 SNEGSKA (reference sequence). The CDR3 loop reads CSAKQNNNEQFF. As DNA, the CDR3 is TGCAGTGCTAAACAAAACAACAATGAGCAGTTCTTC.

CDR3 region: CASTLLAGDSEQYF. The CDR3 DNA reads as TGTGCCAGCACCCTACTAGCGGGAGATTCCGAGCAGTACTTC. This chain connects TRBV6-1 to TRBJ2-7; 11 nucleotides align to TRBD2. CDR3 length: 14 amino acids. Germline CDR1 is MNHNS and CDR2 is SASEGT. V shed 7 bases, J shed 6 bases, and the junction held 8 bases outside the gene matches.

The chain carries TRBV30 and TRBJ2-7, with TRBD2 matching over 7 bases. Germline V gives CDR1 GTSNPN, CDR2 SVGIG (reference sequence). The CDR3 consists of 13 residues. Trimming took 3 bases from V and 6 from J; bases not matched to a gene: 8. CDR3 sequence: CAWSPAGSGEQYF. The CDR3 DNA follows: TGTGCCTGGAGCCCAGCGGGATCTGGCGAGCAGTACTTC.

This clonotype counts as medium-sized. V gene TRBV7-3 combines with J gene TRBJ1-5, with D unclear. The germline V and J ends were trimmed by 0 bases and 4 bases, with 4 bases remaining between them. Germline loops: CDR1 SGHTA, CDR2 FQGTGA. This CDR3 has 13 amino acids. CDR3 in amino acids: CASSLTGNQPQHF. The CDR3 bases are TGTGCCAGCAGCTTAACAGGGAATCAGCCCCAGCATTTT.